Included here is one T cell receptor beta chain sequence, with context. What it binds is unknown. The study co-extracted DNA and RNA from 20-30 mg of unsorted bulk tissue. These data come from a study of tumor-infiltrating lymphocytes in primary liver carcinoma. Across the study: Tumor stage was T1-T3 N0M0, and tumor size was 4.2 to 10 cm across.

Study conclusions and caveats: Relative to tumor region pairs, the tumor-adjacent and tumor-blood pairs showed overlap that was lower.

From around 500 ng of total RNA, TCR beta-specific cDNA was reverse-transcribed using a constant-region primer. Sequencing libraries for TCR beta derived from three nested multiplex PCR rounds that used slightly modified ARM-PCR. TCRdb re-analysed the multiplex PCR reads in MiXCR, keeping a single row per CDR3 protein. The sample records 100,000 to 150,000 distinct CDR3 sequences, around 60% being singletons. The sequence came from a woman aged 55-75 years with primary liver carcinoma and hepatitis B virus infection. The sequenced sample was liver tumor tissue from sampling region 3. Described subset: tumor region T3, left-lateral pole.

CDR3: CASSLSIYEQYF. CDR3 DNA: TGCGCCAGCAGCTTGTCCATATACGAGCAGTACTTC. The J gene is TRBJ2-7, the V gene TRBV5-1, with D hard to call. V shed 1 base and J shed 4 bases, with 6 bases lying between them. The length of the CDR3 is 12 residues. CDR1 SGHRS and CDR2 YFSETQ come from the germline V gene.